A single sample gave rise to the 18 T cell receptor beta chains below, sequenced in a study of T cell changes during pregnancy in multiple sclerosis. Measured with immunoSEQ multiplex PCR; TCRdb has only the in-frame clones, and not every one. The sample consists of about 71,000 clones, 75% to 95% of them appearing once. Sequences were derived from CD8+ T cells from peripheral blood mononuclear cells, sampled before pregnancy. The receptors shown here come from a female donor with multiple sclerosis, enrolled in a pregnancy study.

V is TRBV7-3 and J is TRBJ2-3; TRBD2 aligns across 7 bases. Looked up from germline, CDR1 is SGHTA and CDR2 is FQGTGA. The trim removed 4 bases at V and 2 bases at J, leaving 3 bases unmatched. The CDR3 runs 14 residues. CDR3 sequence reads: CASSSGLFTDTQYF. DNA for the CDR3: TGTGCCAGCAGCTCGGGACTATTCACAGATACGCAGTATTTT.

The rearrangement uses TRBV5-8 and TRBJ2-7; 10 bases are shared with TRBD1. Germline-derived CDR1 and CDR2 are SGHTS and YDEGEE. Trimming cost V 4 bases and J 6 bases; bases outside gene matches: 13. The CDR3 spans 16 residues. The CDR3 DNA is TGTGCCAGCAGCGTAGACCGGGACAGGGGACGCAGCGAGCAGTACTTC. Translated: CASSVDRDRGRSEQYF.

This rearrangement joins TRBV15 to TRBJ2-7; the match to TRBD1 covers 11 bases. J lost 2 bases, V lost 5 bases, and 2 bases had no gene match. Germline V gene lookup returns CDR1 LNHNV and CDR2 YYDKDF (reference sequence). This CDR3 is 14 amino acids long. In nucleotides, the CDR3 is TGTGCCACCAGCGGGGGACAGGGGGCCTACGAGCAGTACTTC. Amino acid sequence: CATSGGQGAYEQYF.

The genes are TRBV18 and TRBJ1-5; 8 positions match TRBD1. This CDR3 spans 15 amino acids. V was pared by 3 bases and J by 4 bases, with 5 bases of the junction left unmatched. Germline V gene sequence: CDR1 KGHSH, CDR2 LQKENI. The CDR3: CASSPTGAGNQPQHF. CDR3 DNA sequence: TGTGCCAGCTCACCGACAGGGGCAGGTAATCAGCCCCAGCATTTT. The full variable domain, completed using reference TRBV18 and TRBJ1-5, is NAGVMQNPRHLVRRRGQEARLRCSPMKGHSHVYWYRQLPEEGLKFMVYLQKENIIDESGMPKERFSAEFPKEGPSILRIQQVVRGDSAAYFCASSPTGAGNQPQHFGDGTRLSIL.

The CDR3 DNA reads as TGTGCCAGCAGCTTCGCGACTAGCCCCGACTACGAGCAGTACTTC. It is translated as CASSFATSPDYEQYF. This chain uses TRBV5-6 with TRBJ2-7; 7 bases line up with TRBD2. CDR3 length: 15 amino acids. CDR1 SGHDT and CDR2 YYEEEE come from the germline V gene. V lost 2 bases, J lost 3 bases, and 8 bases stayed unmatched.

Concerning this clone: A junction boundary mismatches the germline segment, possibly from a read error. The chain carries TRBV7-7 and TRBJ2-1; the match to TRBD2 covers 13 bases. The CDR3 has 18 residues. Germline assignment: CDR1 SSHAT and CDR2 FNYEAQ (reference sequence). DNA of the CDR3: TGTGCTAGCAGCTTAGAACTAGCGGGGGGGCCCACGGACAATGAGCAGTTCTTC. Its translation is CASSLELAGGPTDNEQFF. The entire variable domain, with the rest obtained from reference TRBV7-7 and TRBJ2-1, is as follows: GAGVSQSPRYKVTKRGQDVTLRCDPISSHATLYWYQQALGQGPEFLTYFNYEAQPDKSGLPSDRFSAERPEGSISTLTIQRTEQRDSAMYRCASSLELAGGPTDNEQFFGPGTRLTVL.

The genes are TRBV6-4 and TRBJ1-6; weak D call: TRBD1 (6 bases). The CDR3 spans 15 residues. V dropped 0 bases and J dropped 6 bases, with 9 bases sitting between them. From germline, CDR1 is MRHNA and CDR2 SNTAGT. CDR3 DNA sequence: TGTGCCAGCAGTGACTCGCAGGGGAGTAATTCACCCCTCCACTTT. Protein sequence: CASSDSQGSNSPLHF.

The rearrangement uses TRBV10-2 and TRBJ2-3; unclear D gene. The CDR3 length is 13 residues. Trimming pared 6 bases from V and 4 bases from J, leaving 11 bases between. From germline, CDR1 is WSHSY and CDR2 SAAADI. CDR3 sequence reads: CASSLLEPDTQYF. As DNA, the CDR3 is TGCGCCAGCAGCCTTTTAGAGCCAGATACGCAGTATTTT.

The V and J genes are TRBV13 and TRBJ2-6, with D possibly TRBD1 on 6 matching bases. The CDR3 has 15 amino acids. Looked up from germline, CDR1 is PRHDT and CDR2 is FYEKMQ (reference sequence). With 5 bases removed from V and 4 bases from J, the gap between germline ends came to 12 bases. The CDR3 here is CASSLPGAGANVLTF. In DNA form, the CDR3 reads TGTGCCAGCAGCCTTCCAGGGGCCGGGGCCAACGTCCTGACTTTC.

This clone was detected only a few times. The rearrangement joins TRBV4-2 to TRBJ1-2; tentatively, D is TRBD1 (6 bases). CDR1 is LGHNA and CDR2 is YNFKEQ in the germline V gene. The CDR3 sequence is 16 residues long. The V end was cut by 0 bases, the J end by 5 bases, with 16 bases between. The CDR3 DNA reads as TGTGCCAGCAGCCAAGATCCAGGGGTGGACGGGTATGGCTACACCTTC. Protein product: CASSQDPGVDGYGYTF.

The V call is TRBV7-2, the J call TRBJ2-3, with 9 nucleotides matching TRBD2. Germline CDR1 reads SGHTA; CDR2 reads FQGNSA. The CDR3 totals 15 residues. J gave up 2 bases and V 2 bases, and 2 bases lay outside the gene matches. In nucleotides, the CDR3 is TGTGCCAGCAGCTTACTAGCGGGGTTCACAGATACGCAGTATTTT. This sequence encodes CASSLLAGFTDTQYF.

The chain recombines TRBV21-1 with TRBJ2-1; the D call TRBD2 from the table was never checked on the DNA. TRBV21-1 represents a pseudogene. CDR3 length: 15 residues. CDR3 sequence (DNA): TGTGCCAGCAGCAAAGAGAGCCATTCCTACAATGAGCAGTTCTTC. This translates into CASSKESHSYNEQFF.

The chain carries TRBV4-1 and TRBJ2-2, with 7 bases lining up with TRBD2. The CDR3 covers 16 residues. The V gene end was trimmed by 0 bases and the J gene end by 5 bases; junction bases not matched to a gene: 6. Looked up from germline, CDR1 is MGHRA and CDR2 is YSYEKL. The CDR3 DNA reads TGCGCCAGCAGCCAAGAGGGGGGGGGACTAACCGGGGAGCTGTTTTTT. It specifies CASSQEGGGLTGELFF.

The chain combines TRBV13 with TRBJ2-2; 10 bases align to TRBD1. The CDR3 is made up of 15 amino acids. Germline assignment: CDR1 PRHDT and CDR2 FYEKMQ (reference sequence). V dropped 6 bases and J dropped 7; count of bases not matched to a gene: 8. The CDR3 spells CASSTGTGDHGELFF. The CDR3 nucleotides are TGTGCCAGCAGTACCGGGACAGGGGATCACGGGGAGCTGTTTTTT.

This chain connects TRBV27 to TRBJ1-2; D not certain. V was trimmed by 2 bases and J by 0 bases, leaving 4 bases between them. The CDR3 sequence is 13 residues long. From germline, CDR1 is MNHEY and CDR2 SMNVEV (reference sequence). The CDR3 spells CASSLSANYGYTF. CDR3 sequence (DNA): TGTGCCAGCAGTTTAAGCGCTAACTATGGCTACACCTTC.

The CDR3 nucleotides read TGTGCCAGCAGCCAAGACCGACAGGGATTTGGGTATGGCTACACCTTC. Translated, it gives CASSQDRQGFGYGYTF. V and J are TRBV14 and TRBJ1-2; 7 bases match TRBD1. From germline, CDR1 is SGHDN and CDR2 FVKESK. With 0 bases clipped from V and 5 bases from J, the junction kept 9 bases outside the gene matches. The CDR3 consists of 16 residues.

The V call is TRBV6-1, the J call TRBJ2-1; 11 nucleotides align to TRBD2. Losses at the gene ends were 8 bases for V and 3 bases for J; bases not matched to a gene: 6. CDR3 length equals 15 residues. Germline V CDR1 and CDR2: MNHNS, SASEGT. CDR3 in DNA: TGTGCCAGCGATGATACTAGCGGGGGCTACAATGAGCAGTTCTTC. Translated, it gives CASDDTSGGYNEQFF.

The chain employs TRBV7-9 and TRBJ1-2; 9 bases agree with TRBD1. V gave up 1 base and J gave up 4 bases; unmatched junction bases: 4. The CDR3 extends over 15 amino acids. Per the germline V gene, CDR1 is SEHNR and CDR2 is FQNEAQ (reference sequence). This chain's CDR3 is CASSLGDRDPYGYTF. The CDR3 DNA is TGTGCCAGCAGCTTAGGGGACAGGGATCCCTATGGCTACACCTTC. Full variable domain (outside the CDR3, taken from reference TRBV7-9 and TRBJ1-2): DTGVSQNPRHKITKRGQNVTFRCDPISEHNRLYWYRQTLGQGPEFLTYFQNEAQLEKSRLLSDRFSAERPKGSFSTLEIQRTEQGDSAMYLCASSLGDRDPYGYTFGSGTRLTVV.